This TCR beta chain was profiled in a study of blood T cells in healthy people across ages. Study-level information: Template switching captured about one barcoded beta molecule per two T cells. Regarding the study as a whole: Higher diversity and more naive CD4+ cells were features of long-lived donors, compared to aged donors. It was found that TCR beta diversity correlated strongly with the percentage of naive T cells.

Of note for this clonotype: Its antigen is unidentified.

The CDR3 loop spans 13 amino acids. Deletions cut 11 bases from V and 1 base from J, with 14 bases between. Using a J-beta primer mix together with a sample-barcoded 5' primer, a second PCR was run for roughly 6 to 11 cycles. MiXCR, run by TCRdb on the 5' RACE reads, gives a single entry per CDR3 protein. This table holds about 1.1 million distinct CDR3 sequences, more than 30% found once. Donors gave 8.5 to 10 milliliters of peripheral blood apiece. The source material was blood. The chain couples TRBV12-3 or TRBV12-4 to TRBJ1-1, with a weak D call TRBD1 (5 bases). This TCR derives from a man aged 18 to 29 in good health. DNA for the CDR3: TGTGCCCAAGGGGCCGGGGCGAACACTGAAGCTTTCTTT. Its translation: CAQGAGANTEAFF.